This TCR beta chain was captured by sequencing in a study of T cells in localized non-small cell lung cancer. Study-wide results and caveats: Patients showing higher blood T cell density tended to see longer overall survival. A median of approximately 54 clones ranked among the top 100 in tumor appeared in adjacent lung.

Comment on this clone: What it binds is unknown.

TCRdb's copy holds only in-frame clones and misses some; the assay was immunoSEQ multiplex PCR. The data contain 18,000 or so clones, about nine tenths of them seen just once; the ten biggest clones take up approximately 9.1%. The CDR3 has 15 residues. CDR1 and CDR2 from the germline V gene are LNHNV and YYDKDF (reference sequence). The V and J ends lost 0 bases and 7 bases respectively, with 10 bases between them. Sequenced here: peripheral blood, sampled before any cancer treatment. The clonotype originates from a man aged 35-75 years with stage I lung adenocarcinoma. The rearrangement joins TRBV15 to TRBJ1-6; possible D gene TRBD1, 5 bases. CDR3 sequence reads: CATSRDNPGNSPLHF. In DNA form, the CDR3 reads TGTGCCACCAGCAGAGATAACCCAGGGAATTCACCCCTCCACTTT.